Included here is one TCR beta chain sequence, with context. What it binds is unknown. A junction end diverges from the germline sequence, so it may reflect a read error. This record belongs to a study of tumor-infiltrating lymphocytes in glioblastoma multiforme. Study-wide findings and caveats: RNA-based TCR sequencing may distort clone frequencies, since cells carry unequal TCR transcript numbers. Only one glioblastoma patient had TCR and mutation analysis.

Three nested ARM-PCR rounds with V-beta and C-beta primers built TCRB libraries. TCRB cDNA was made from around 0.48 ug total RNA. One entry per CDR3 protein, called by TCRdb with MiXCR from the multiplex PCR reads. Of 25,000 to 35,000 distinct CDR3 sequences listed, 61% were seen once; the top ten hold roughly 33%. This CDR3 has 12 amino acids. CDR1 is MNHEY, CDR2 SVGAGI, per germline. This receptor was taken from a male donor with glioblastoma. V and J are TRBV6-5 and TRBJ2-7, with no clear D. What was sequenced was brain tumor tissue. CDR3 in DNA: TGTGCCATCGCCAGGAGCTCCTACGAGCAATACTTC. Protein product: CAIARSSYEQYF.